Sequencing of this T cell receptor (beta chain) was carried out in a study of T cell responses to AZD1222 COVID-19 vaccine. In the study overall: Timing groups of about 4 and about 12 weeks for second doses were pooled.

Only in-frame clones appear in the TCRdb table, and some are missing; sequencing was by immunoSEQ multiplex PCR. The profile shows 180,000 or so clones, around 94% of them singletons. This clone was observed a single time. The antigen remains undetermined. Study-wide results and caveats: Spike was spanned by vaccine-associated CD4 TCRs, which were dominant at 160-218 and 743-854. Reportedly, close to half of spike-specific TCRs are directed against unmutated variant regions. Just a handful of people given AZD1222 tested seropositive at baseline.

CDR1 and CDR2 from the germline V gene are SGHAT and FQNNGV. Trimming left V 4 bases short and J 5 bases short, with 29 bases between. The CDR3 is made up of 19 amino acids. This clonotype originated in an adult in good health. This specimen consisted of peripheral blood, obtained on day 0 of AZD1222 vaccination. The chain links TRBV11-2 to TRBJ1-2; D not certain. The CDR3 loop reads CASSSVPQKGSPQTYGYTF. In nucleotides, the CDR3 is TGTGCCAGCAGCTCAGTACCCCAAAAAGGTAGCCCCCAGACTTATGGCTACACCTTC.